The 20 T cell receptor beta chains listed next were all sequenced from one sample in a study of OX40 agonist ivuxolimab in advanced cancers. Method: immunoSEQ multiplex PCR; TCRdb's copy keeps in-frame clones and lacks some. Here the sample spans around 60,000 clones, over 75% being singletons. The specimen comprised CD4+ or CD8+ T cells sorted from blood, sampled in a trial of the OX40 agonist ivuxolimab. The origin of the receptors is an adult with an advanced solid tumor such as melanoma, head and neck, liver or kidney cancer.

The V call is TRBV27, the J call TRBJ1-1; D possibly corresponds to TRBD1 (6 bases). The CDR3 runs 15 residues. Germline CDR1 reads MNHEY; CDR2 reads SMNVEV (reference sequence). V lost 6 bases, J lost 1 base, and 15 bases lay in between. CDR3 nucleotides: TGTGCCAGCAGCCTTCGAGGGACAAAGAACACTGAAGCTTTCTTT. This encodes CASSLRGTKNTEAFF.

The CDR3 region is CASIQGSNQPQHF. CDR3 sequence (DNA): TGTGCCAGCATTCAGGGAAGCAATCAGCCCCAGCATTTT. The chain carries TRBV28 and TRBJ1-5, with a tentative D call TRBD1 (5 bases). Germline V gene lookup returns CDR1 MDHEN and CDR2 SYDVKM. V was trimmed by 7 bases and J by 1 base, leaving 8 bases between them. This CDR3 contains 13 residues.

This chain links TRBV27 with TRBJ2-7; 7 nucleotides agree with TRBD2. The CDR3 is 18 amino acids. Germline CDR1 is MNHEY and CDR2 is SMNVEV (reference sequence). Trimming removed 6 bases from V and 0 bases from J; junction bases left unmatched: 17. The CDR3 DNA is TGTGCCAGCAGCGGGGCTAGCGGCAACCCCAGGAGCTCCTACGAGCAGTACTTC. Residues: CASSGASGNPRSSYEQYF.

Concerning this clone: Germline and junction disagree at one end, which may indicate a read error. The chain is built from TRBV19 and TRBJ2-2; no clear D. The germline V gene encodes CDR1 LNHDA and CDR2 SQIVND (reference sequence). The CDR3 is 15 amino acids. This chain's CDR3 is CASSMGPGNTGELFF. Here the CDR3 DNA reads TGTGCCAGCAGTATGGGTCCCGGGAACACCGGGGAGCTGTTTTTT.

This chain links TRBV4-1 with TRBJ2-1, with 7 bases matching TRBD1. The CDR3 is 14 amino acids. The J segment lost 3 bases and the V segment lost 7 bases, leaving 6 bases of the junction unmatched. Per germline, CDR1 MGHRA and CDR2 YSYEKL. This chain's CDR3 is CASKTGLLYNEQFF. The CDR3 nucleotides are TGCGCCAGCAAGACAGGGCTCCTCTACAATGAGCAGTTCTTC.

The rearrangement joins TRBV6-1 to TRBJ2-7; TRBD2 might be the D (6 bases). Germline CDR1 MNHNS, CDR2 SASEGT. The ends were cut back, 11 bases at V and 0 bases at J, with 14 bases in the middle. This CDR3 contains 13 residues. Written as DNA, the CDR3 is TGTGCCGTCTGCGGGGATTCCTCCTACGAGCAGTACTTC. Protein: CAVCGDSSYEQYF.

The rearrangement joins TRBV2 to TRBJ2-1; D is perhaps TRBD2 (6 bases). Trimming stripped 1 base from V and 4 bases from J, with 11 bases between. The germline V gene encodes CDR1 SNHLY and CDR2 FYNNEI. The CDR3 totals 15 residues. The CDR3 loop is CASSEGPGGYNEQFF. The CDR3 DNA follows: TGTGCCAGCAGTGAAGGGCCCGGGGGATACAATGAGCAGTTCTTC.

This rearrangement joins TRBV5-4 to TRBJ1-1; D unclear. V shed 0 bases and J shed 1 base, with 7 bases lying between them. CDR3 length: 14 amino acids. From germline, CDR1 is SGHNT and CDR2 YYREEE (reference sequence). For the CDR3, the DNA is TGTGCCAGCAGCTTGGACAGCACGAACACTGAAGCTTTCTTT. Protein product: CASSLDSTNTEAFF.

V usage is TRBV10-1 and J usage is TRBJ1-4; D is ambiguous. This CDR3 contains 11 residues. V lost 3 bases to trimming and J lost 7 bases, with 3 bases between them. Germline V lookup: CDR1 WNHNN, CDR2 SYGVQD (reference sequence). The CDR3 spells CASSEGEKLFF. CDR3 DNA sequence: TGCGCCAGCAGTGAAGGTGAAAAACTGTTTTTT.

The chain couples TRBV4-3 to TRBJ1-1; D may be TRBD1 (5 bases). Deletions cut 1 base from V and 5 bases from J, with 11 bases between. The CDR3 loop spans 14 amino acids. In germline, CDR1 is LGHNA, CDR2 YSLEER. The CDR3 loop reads CASSQGLGTTEAFF. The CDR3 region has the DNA TGCGCCAGCAGCCAAGGCCTGGGGACGACTGAAGCTTTCTTT.

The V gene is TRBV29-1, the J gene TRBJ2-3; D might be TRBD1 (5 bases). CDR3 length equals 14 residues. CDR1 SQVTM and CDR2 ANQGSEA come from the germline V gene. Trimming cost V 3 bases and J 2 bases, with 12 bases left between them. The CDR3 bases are TGCAGCGTTGAGAAACAGGCATACACAGATACGCAGTATTTT. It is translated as CSVEKQAYTDTQYF.

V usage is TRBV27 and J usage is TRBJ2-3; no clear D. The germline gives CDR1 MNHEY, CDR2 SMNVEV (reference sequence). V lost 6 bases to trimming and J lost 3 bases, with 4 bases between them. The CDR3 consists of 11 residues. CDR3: CASRWTDTQYF. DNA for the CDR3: TGTGCCAGCAGATGGACAGATACGCAGTATTTT.

CDR3 sequence (DNA): TGTGCCTGGACCCAGACCGGCTATGGCTACACCTTC. Protein product: CAWTQTGYGYTF. This chain links TRBV30 with TRBJ1-2; D is undetermined. In germline, CDR1 is GTSNPN, CDR2 SVGIG (reference sequence). Between the trimmed V and J ends, which lost 4 bases and 4 bases, there was a span of 10 bases. This CDR3 has 12 residues.

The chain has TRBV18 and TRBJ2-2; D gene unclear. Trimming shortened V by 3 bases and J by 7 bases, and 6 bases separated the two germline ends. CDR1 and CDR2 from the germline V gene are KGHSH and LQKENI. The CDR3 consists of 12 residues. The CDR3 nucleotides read TGTGCCAGCTCACCCACCAGCGGGGAGCTGTTTTTT. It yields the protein CASSPTSGELFF.

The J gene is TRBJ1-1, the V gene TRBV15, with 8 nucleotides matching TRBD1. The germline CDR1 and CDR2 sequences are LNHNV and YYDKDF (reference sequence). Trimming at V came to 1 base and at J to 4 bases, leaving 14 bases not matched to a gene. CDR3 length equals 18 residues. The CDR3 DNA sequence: TGTGCCACCAGCAGAGCCCTCATTCAGGGGGCGCCGGGCACTGAAGCTTTCTTT. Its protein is CATSRALIQGAPGTEAFF.

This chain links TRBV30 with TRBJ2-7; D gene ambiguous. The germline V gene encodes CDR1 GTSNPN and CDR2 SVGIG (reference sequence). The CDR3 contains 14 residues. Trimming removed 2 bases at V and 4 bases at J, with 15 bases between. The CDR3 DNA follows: TGTGCCTGGAGTCCCAGCGTATACGGGTACGAGCAGTACTTC. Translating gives CAWSPSVYGYEQYF.

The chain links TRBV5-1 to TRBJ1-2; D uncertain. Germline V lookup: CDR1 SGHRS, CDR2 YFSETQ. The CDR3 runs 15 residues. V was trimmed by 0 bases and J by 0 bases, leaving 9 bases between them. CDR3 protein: CASSLAGRTNYGYTF. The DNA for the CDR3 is TGCGCCAGCAGCTTGGCCGGCAGAACTAACTATGGCTACACCTTC.

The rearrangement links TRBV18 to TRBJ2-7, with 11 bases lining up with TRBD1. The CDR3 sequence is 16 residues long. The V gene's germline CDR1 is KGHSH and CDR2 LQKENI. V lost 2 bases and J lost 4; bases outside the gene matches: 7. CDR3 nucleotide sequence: TGTGCCAGCTCACCATCAGGGACAGGGGGAAAGTACGAGCAGTACTTC. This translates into CASSPSGTGGKYEQYF.

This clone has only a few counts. The CDR3 nucleotides are TGTGCCAGTAGTATAGGTCCAGGGAAGCACGAGCAGTACTTC. Encoded protein: CASSIGPGKHEQYF. J is TRBJ2-7 and V is TRBV19; possibly TRBD1 for D (5 bases). CDR3 length: 14 amino acids. The V end was cut by 1 base, the J end by 5 bases, with 12 bases between. Germline V gene sequence: CDR1 LNHDA, CDR2 SQIVND (reference sequence).

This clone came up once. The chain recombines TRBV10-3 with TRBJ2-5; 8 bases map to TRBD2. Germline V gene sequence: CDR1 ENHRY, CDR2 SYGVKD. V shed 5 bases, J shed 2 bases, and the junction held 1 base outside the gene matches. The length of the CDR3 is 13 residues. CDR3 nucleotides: TGTGCCATCAGTCCGGGGGGGCAAGAGACCCAGTACTTC. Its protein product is CAISPGGQETQYF.